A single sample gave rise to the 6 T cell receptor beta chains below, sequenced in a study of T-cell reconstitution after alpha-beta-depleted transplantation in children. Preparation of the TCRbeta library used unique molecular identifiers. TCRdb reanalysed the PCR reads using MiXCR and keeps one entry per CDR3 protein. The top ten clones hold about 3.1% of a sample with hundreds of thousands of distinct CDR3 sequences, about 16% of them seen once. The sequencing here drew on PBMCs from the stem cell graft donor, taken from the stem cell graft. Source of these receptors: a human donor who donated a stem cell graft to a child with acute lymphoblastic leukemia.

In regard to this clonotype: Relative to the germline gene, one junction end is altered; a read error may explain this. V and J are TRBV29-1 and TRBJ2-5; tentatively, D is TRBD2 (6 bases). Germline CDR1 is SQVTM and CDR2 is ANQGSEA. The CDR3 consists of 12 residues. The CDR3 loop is CSVDPGLPVSHF. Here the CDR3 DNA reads TGCAGCGTTGACCCGGGACTGCCGGTGAGCCACTTC.

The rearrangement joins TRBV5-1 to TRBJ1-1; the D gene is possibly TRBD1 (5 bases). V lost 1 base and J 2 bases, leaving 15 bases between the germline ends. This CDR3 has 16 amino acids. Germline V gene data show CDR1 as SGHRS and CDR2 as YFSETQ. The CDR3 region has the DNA TGCGCCAGCAGCTTGAAATGGTCGGGGGTAAACACTGAAGCTTTCTTT. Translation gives CASSLKWSGVNTEAFF.

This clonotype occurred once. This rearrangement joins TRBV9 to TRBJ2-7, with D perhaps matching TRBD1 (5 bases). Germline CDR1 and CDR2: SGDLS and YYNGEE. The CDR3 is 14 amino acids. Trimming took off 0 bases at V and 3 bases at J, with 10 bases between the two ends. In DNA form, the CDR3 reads TGTGCCAGCAGCGTAGGGCAGGGTCACTACGAGCAGTACTTC. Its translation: CASSVGQGHYEQYF.

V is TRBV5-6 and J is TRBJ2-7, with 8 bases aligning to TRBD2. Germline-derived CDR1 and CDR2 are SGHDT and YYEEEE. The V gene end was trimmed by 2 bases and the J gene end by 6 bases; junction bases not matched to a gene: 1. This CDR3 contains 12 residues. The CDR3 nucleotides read TGTGCCAGCAGCTTACTAGCGGCCGAGCAGTACTTC. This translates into CASSLLAAEQYF.

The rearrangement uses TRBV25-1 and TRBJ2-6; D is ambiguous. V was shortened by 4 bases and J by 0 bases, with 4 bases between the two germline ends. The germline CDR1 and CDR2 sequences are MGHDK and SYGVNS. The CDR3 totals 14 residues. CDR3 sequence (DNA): TGTGCCAGCAGTGGAATCTCTGGGGCCAACGTCCTGACTTTC. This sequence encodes CASSGISGANVLTF. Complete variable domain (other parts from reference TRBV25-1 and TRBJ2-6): EADIYQTPRYLVIGTGKKITLECSQTMGHDKMYWYQQDPGMELHLIHYSYGVNSTEKGDLSSESTVSRIRTEHFPLTLESARPSHTSQYLCASSGISGANVLTFGAGSRLTVL.

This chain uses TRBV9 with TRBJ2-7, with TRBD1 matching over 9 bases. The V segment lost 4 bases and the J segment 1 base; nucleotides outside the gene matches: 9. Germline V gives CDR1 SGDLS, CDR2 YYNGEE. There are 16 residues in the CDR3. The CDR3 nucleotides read TGTGCCAGCAGCCCCCCTCCGGGACAGGGATCCTACGAGCAGTACTTC. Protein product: CASSPPPGQGSYEQYF.